This T cell receptor (beta chain) is drawn from a study of T-cell reconstitution after alpha-beta-depleted transplantation in children. This clonotype appeared a few times. Preparation of the TCRbeta library involved a method that used unique molecular identifiers. A single record per CDR3 protein comes from TCRdb applying MiXCR to the PCR reads. The data hold approximately 350,000 distinct CDR3 sequences, with 15% to 20% observed a single time. The length of the CDR3 is 14 residues. The V gene's germline CDR1 is MRHNA and CDR2 SNTAGT. The germline V and J ends were trimmed by 5 bases and 1 base, with 11 bases remaining between them.

This chain uses TRBV6-4 with TRBJ2-5, with D unclear. Material: PBMCs, mostly from graft donor cells, obtained 360 days after TCRalphabeta/CD19-depleted stem cell transplant. This clonotype was sampled from a male patient between 2 and 9 years old who had a stem cell transplant for acute lymphoblastic leukemia, so the T cells may come from the graft donor. Here the CDR3 DNA reads TGTGCCAGCAGTCCGACGGTTATCCAAGAGACCCAGTACTTC. This encodes CASSPTVIQETQYF.